What follows are 12 T cell receptor beta chains derived from one specimen sequenced in a study of shared clonotypes between healthy human individuals. TCRdb keeps only in-frame clones here, not all; method: immunoSEQ multiplex PCR. The profile shows a few million clones, more than 80% of them singletons. Sequences were obtained from naive CD4+ T cells from PBMCs. Subset indicated: CD45RA+ positively selected. The receptors were gathered from a man younger than 35 in good health. Some clones in this sample may be carry-over from other donors' samples.

The J gene is TRBJ2-7, the V gene TRBV28; a weak D match, TRBD2 (5 bases). This CDR3 comprises 15 residues. V gave up 5 bases and J gave up 5 bases, with 19 bases separating them. Germline V gene sequence: CDR1 MDHEN, CDR2 SYDVKM. In DNA form, the CDR3 reads TGTGCCAGCAGTATACTCAAAAGGAGCGGTGACGAGCAGTACTTC. It is translated as CASSILKRSGDEQYF.

This clone was counted only a few times. The same CDR3 is also encoded by other DNA sequences in this sample. The chain links TRBV28 to TRBJ1-5; tentative D call: TRBD1 (6 bases). This CDR3 is 14 amino acids long. The ends were cut back, 5 bases at V and 2 bases at J, with 10 bases in the middle. Per germline, CDR1 MDHEN and CDR2 SYDVKM. CDR3 sequence (DNA): TGTGCCAGCAGTCTACAGGGTGGCAATCAGCCCCAGCATTTT. Its translation: CASSLQGGNQPQHF. Together with reference TRBV28 and TRBJ1-5, the CDR3 gives the full variable domain: DVKVTQSSRYLVKRTGEKVFLECVQDMDHENMFWYRQDPGLGLRLIYFSYDVKMKEKGDIPEGYSVSREKKERFSLILESASTNQTSMYLCASSLQGGNQPQHFGDGTRLSIL.

The chain carries TRBV5-4 and TRBJ2-3, with 8 bases lining up with TRBD2. The CDR3 has 11 amino acids. CDR1 and CDR2 (germline): SGHNT, YYREEE (reference sequence). Losses at the gene ends were 6 bases for V and 9 bases for J; bases not matched to a gene: 3. CDR3 sequence reads: CASTQRETQYF. CDR3 nucleotide sequence: TGTGCCAGCACCCAGCGGGAGACGCAGTATTTT.

The chain has TRBV5-6 and TRBJ1-2; D perhaps matches TRBD1 (5 bases). With 3 bases removed from V and 13 bases from J, the gap between germline ends came to 16 bases. The CDR3 sequence is 12 residues long. Germline V gene lookup returns CDR1 SGHDT and CDR2 YYEEEE. The DNA for the CDR3 is TGTGCCAGCAGCTCCCGACAGCGGCTTTTCACCTTC. It is translated as CASSSRQRLFTF. The variable domain in full, completed from reference TRBV5-6 and TRBJ1-2, reads DAGVTQSPTHLIKTRGQQVTLRCSPKSGHDTVSWYQQALGQGPQFIFQYYEEEERQRGNFPDRFSGHQFPNYSSELNVNALLLGDSALYLCASSSRQRLFTFGSGTRLTVV.

The chain links TRBV5-1 to TRBJ2-5, with 14 bases matching TRBD2. Trimming removed 3 bases from V and 2 bases from J; junction bases left unmatched: 6. The CDR3 runs 17 residues. CDR1 and CDR2 from the germline V gene are SGHRS and YFSETQ. As DNA, the CDR3 is TGCGCCAGCAGCTATACCGGGACTAGCGGGGGTCAAGAGACCCAGTACTTC. Its protein product is CASSYTGTSGGQETQYF. Full variable domain (outside the CDR3, taken from reference TRBV5-1 and TRBJ2-5): KAGVTQTPRYLIKTRGQQVTLSCSPISGHRSVSWYQQTPGQGLQFLFEYFSETQRNKGNFPGRFSGRQFSNSRSEMNVSTLELGDSALYLCASSYTGTSGGQETQYFGPGTRLLVL.

The CDR3 protein is CASSSDSYGYTF. Here the CDR3 DNA reads TGTGCCAGCAGCTCGGACAGCTATGGCTACACCTTC. The V call is TRBV27, the J call TRBJ1-2; the D gene is possibly TRBD1 (6 bases). Trimming shortened V by 6 bases and J by 4 bases, and 9 bases separated the two germline ends. This CDR3 contains 12 residues. Germline V gene lookup returns CDR1 MNHEY and CDR2 SMNVEV (reference sequence).

The chain joins TRBV2 to TRBJ2-5; no definite D call. Germline-derived CDR1 and CDR2 are SNHLY and FYNNEI. CDR3 length: 13 amino acids. Trimming shortened V by 3 bases and J by 4 bases, and 9 bases separated the two germline ends. The CDR3 protein is CASSETSLETQYF. CDR3 coding DNA: TGTGCCAGCAGTGAGACCAGCTTAGAGACCCAGTACTTC.

In its sample, this clone was seen a few times. CDR3 residues: CSVNEGYEQYF. As DNA, the CDR3 is TGCAGCGTAAACGAGGGTTACGAGCAGTACTTC. This sequence joins TRBV29-1 and TRBJ2-7; D might be TRBD2 (5 bases). CDR3 length: 11 residues. Deletions cut 6 bases from V and 4 bases from J, with 10 bases between. Germline lookup yields CDR1 SQVTM and CDR2 ANQGSEA.

The V gene is TRBV30, the J gene TRBJ2-2; D is possibly TRBD1 (5 bases). The V gene's germline CDR1 is GTSNPN and CDR2 SVGIG (reference sequence). The CDR3 covers 14 residues. Between the trimmed V and J ends, which lost 3 bases and 1 base, there was a span of 9 bases. The CDR3 sequence: CAWRRQLNTGELFF. CDR3 nucleotide sequence: TGTGCCTGGAGGAGACAGCTGAACACCGGGGAGCTGTTTTTT. Supplemented by reference TRBV30 and TRBJ2-2, the full variable domain reads SQTIHQWPATLVQPVGSPLSLECTVEGTSNPNLYWYRQAAGRGLQLLFYSVGIGQISSEVPQNLSASRPQDRQFILSSKKLLLSDSGFYLCAWRRQLNTGELFFGEGSRLTVL.

The rearrangement joins TRBV6-1 to TRBJ1-4; 7 nucleotides align to TRBD1. Trimming at V came to 0 bases and at J to 2 bases, leaving 6 bases not matched to a gene. Germline V gene data show CDR1 as MNHNS and CDR2 as SASEGT. This CDR3 region has 17 residues. CDR3 region: CASSEASGGATNEKLFF. CDR3 sequence (DNA): TGTGCCAGCAGTGAAGCATCAGGGGGGGCGACTAATGAAAAACTGTTTTTT.

The chain uses TRBV28 and TRBJ1-2; D gene unclear. Between the trimmed V and J ends, which lost 6 bases and 8 bases, there was a span of 13 bases. Germline loops: CDR1 MDHEN, CDR2 SYDVKM. The CDR3 extends over 12 amino acids. CDR3 loop: CASRSSARGYTF. CDR3 coding DNA: TGTGCCAGCAGGTCTTCGGCTAGGGGCTACACCTTC.

This sequence joins TRBV28 and TRBJ2-7; TRBD2 is a possible D gene (6 bases). Germline V gene data show CDR1 as MDHEN and CDR2 as SYDVKM. CDR3 size: 15 residues. The V and J ends lost 2 bases and 6 bases respectively, with 17 bases between them. In DNA form, the CDR3 reads TGTGCCAGCAGTTTAAGTGCGGCAGGGAGGATCGAGCAGTACTTC. This translates into CASSLSAAGRIEQYF. Using reference TRBV28 and TRBJ2-7 for the parts outside the CDR3, the full variable domain is DVKVTQSSRYLVKRTGEKVFLECVQDMDHENMFWYRQDPGLGLRLIYFSYDVKMKEKGDIPEGYSVSREKKERFSLILESASTNQTSMYLCASSLSAAGRIEQYFGPGTRLTVT.